The sequence of this TCR beta chain was determined in a study of T cell responses to AZD1222 COVID-19 vaccine. Overall study findings and caveats: Donors were mostly white British, more females; clonal diversity possibly underestimated. Spike-specific TCR breadth and depth went up after people got two AZD1222 doses. Nearly half of spike-specific TCRs reportedly target unmutated variant regions. Repertoire sampling happened only post peak T cell response.

The CDR3 spans 14 residues. Germline lookup yields CDR1 LGHNA and CDR2 YSLEER. V shed 0 bases and J shed 9 bases, with 12 bases lying between them. Libraries were prepared by immunoSEQ multiplex PCR; TCRdb keeps only in-frame clonotypes and omits some of them. The top ten hold approximately 6% of the sample, which has about 140,000 clones, about 90% seen once. As to this clone: Its specificity is not known.

The input for sequencing was peripheral blood, taken on day 0 of AZD1222 vaccination. The chain employs TRBV4-3 and TRBJ1-5; no definite D call. This receptor was identified in an adult in good health. The CDR3 spells CASSQDRSGGPQHF. The CDR3 nucleotides read TGCGCCAGCAGCCAAGATCGAAGTGGTGGGCCCCAGCATTTT.